The clone carrying this T cell receptor beta chain showed up many times. The antigen is unknown. TCRdb itself ran the 5' RACE reads through MiXCR, one entry per CDR3 protein. The sample consists of about 50,000 distinct CDR3 sequences, 10% of them appearing once. This sample was included in a study of neurological immune-mediated disorders. Study-wide results and limits: The most TCR clonal expansion was seen in HTLV-1-associated myelopathy, and the least was seen in multiple sclerosis, which fell below healthy controls. Sharing of CDR3 amino acid sequences among expanded clones across subjects was absent, suggesting private repertoires in all groups.

Germline CDR1 is SGHTA and CDR2 is FQGNSA. Trimming removed 0 bases from V and 1 base from J, with 8 bases in between. The CDR3 spans 15 residues. The sequencing sample was made of PBMCs. The clonotype originates from a middle-aged woman with HTLV-1-associated myelopathy (HAM/TSP). V gene TRBV7-2 combines with J gene TRBJ2-3; no firm D call. The CDR3 bases are TGTGCCAGCAGCTTAGCCCCTCGGGGCACAGATACGCAGTATTTT. This translates into CASSLAPRGTDTQYF. Full variable domain (missing parts from reference TRBV7-2 and TRBJ2-3): GAGVSQSPSNKVTEKGKDVELRCDPISGHTALYWYRQSLGQGLEFLIYFQGNSAPDKSGLPSDRFSAERTGGSVSTLTIQRTQQEDSAVYLCASSLAPRGTDTQYFGPGTRLTVL.